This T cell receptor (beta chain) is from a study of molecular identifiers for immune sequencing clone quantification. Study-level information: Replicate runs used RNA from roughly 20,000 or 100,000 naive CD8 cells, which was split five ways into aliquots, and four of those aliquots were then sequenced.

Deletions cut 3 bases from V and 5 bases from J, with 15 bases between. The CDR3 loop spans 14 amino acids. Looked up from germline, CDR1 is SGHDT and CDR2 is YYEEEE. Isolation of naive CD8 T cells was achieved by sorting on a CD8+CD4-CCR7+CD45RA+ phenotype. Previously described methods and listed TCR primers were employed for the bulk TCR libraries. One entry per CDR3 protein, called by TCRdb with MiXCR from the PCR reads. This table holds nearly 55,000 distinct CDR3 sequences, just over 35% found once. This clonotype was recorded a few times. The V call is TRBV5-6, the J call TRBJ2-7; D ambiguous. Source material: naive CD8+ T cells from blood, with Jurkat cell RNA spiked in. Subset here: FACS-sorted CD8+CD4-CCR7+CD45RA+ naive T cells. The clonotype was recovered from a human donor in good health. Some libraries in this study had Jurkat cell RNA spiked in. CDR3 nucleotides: TGTGCCAGCAGCTGGCGTGGGTCGCGGCACGAGCAGTACTTC. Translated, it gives CASSWRGSRHEQYF.